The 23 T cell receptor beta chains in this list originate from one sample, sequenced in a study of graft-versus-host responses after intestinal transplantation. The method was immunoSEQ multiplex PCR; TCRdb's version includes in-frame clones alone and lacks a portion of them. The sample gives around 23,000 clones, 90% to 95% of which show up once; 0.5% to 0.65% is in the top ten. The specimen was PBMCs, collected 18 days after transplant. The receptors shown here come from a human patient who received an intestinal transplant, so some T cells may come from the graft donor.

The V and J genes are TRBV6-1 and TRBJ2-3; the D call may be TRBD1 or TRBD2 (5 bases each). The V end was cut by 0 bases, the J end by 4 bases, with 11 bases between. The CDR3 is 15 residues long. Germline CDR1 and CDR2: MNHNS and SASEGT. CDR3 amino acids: CASSEARDPPDTQYF. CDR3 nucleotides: TGTGCCAGCAGTGAAGCCCGGGACCCGCCAGATACGCAGTATTTT.

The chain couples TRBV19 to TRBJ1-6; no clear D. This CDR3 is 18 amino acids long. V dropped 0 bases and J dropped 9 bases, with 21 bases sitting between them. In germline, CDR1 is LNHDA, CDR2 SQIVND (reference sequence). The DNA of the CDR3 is TGTGCCAGTAGTATAGATACCACGGACCAACCGGAATTTTCACCCCTCCACTTT. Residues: CASSIDTTDQPEFSPLHF. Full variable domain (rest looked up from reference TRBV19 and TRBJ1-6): DGGITQSPKYLFRKEGQNVTLSCEQNLNHDAMYWYRQDPGQGLRLIYYSQIVNDFQKGDIAEGYSVSREKKESFPLTVTSAQKNPTAFYLCASSIDTTDQPEFSPLHFGNGTRLTVT.

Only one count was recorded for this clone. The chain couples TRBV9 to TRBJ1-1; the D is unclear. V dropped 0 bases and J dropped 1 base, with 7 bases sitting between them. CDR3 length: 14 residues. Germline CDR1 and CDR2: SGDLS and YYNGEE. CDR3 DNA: TGTGCCAGCAGCGTAGTGGCGGAGAACACTGAAGCTTTCTTT. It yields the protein CASSVVAENTEAFF.

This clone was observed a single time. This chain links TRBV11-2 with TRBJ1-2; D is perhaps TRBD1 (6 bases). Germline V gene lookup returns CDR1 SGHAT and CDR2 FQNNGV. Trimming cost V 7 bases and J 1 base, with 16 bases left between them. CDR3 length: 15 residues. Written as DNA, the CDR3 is TGTGCCAGCATGCCCCGGGACACAGATAACTATGGCTACACCTTC. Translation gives CASMPRDTDNYGYTF.

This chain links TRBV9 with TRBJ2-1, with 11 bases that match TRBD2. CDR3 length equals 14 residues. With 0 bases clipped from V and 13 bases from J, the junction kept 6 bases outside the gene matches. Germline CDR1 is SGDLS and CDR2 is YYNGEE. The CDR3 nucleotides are TGTGCCAGCAGCGTAGCGTTGACTAGCGGGGTTCAGTTCTTC. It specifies CASSVALTSGVQFF.

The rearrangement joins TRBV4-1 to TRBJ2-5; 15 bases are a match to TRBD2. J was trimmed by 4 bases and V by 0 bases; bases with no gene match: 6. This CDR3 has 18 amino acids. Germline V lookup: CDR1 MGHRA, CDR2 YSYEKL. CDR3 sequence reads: CASSQDPGLAGGPETQYF. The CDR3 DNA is TGCGCCAGCAGCCAAGATCCCGGACTAGCGGGGGGGCCAGAGACCCAGTACTTC.

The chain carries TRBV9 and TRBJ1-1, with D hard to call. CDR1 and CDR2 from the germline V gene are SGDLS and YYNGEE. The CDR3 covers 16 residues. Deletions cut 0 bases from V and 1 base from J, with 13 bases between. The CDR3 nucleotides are TGTGCCAGCAGCGTAGAAGCTCAGAGGAGGAACACTGAAGCTTTCTTT. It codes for CASSVEAQRRNTEAFF.

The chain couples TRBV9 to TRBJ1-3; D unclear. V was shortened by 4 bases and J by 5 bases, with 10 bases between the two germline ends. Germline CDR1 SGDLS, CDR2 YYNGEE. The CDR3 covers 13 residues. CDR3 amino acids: CASSPNSRNTIYF. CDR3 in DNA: TGTGCCAGCAGCCCTAACAGTCGAAACACCATATATTTT.

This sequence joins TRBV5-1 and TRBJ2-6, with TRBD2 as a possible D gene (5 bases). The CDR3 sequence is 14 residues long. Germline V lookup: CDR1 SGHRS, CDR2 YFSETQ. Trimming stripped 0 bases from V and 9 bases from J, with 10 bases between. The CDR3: CASSLEEGVNVLTF. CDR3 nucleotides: TGCGCCAGCAGCTTGGAAGAGGGCGTCAACGTCCTGACTTTC.

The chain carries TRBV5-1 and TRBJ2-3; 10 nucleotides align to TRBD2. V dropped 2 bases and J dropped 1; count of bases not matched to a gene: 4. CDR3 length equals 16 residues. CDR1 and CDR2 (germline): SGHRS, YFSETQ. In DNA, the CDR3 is TGCGCCAGCAGCTTAAGCGGGGGGGCCGGCACAGATACGCAGTATTTT. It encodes CASSLSGGAGTDTQYF.

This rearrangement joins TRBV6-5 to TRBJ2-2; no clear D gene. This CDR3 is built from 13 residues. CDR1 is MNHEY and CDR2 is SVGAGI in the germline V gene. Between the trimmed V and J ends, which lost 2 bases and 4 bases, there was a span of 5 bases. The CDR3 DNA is TGTGCCAGCAGTTACGGCAGCACCGGGGAGCTGTTTTTT. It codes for CASSYGSTGELFF.

In DNA, the CDR3 is TGTGCCAGCGAAGGGTCTGAGACCCAGTACTTC. Encoded protein: CASEGSETQYF. This sequence joins TRBV7-9 and TRBJ2-5; no clear D. Trimming cost V 8 bases and J 5 bases, with 9 bases left between them. This CDR3 is built from 11 residues. CDR1 and CDR2 (germline): SEHNR, FQNEAQ (reference sequence).

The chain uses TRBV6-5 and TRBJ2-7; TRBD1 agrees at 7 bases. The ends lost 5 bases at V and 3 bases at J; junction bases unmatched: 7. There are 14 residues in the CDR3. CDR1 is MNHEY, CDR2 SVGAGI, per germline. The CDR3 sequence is CASSARDSIYEQYF. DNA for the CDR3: TGTGCCAGCAGTGCACGGGACAGCATCTACGAGCAGTACTTC.

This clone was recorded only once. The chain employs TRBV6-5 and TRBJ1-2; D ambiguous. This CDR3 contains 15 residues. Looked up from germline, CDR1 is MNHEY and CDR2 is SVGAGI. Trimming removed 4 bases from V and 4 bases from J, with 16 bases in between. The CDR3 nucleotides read TGTGCCAGCAGTTTATCCGGACGCCCAAGCTATGGCTACACCTTC. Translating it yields CASSLSGRPSYGYTF.

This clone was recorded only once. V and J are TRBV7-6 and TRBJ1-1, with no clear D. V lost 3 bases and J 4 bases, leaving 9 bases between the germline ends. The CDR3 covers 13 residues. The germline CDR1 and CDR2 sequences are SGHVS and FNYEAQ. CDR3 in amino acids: CASSFGRTTEAFF. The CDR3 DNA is TGTGCCAGCAGCTTTGGGCGTACCACTGAAGCTTTCTTT.

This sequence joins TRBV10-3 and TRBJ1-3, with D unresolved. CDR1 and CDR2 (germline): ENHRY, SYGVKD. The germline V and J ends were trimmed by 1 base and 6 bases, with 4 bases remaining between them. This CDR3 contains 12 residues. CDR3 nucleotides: TGTGCCATCAGTGAGTGGGCAAACACCATATATTTT. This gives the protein CAISEWANTIYF.

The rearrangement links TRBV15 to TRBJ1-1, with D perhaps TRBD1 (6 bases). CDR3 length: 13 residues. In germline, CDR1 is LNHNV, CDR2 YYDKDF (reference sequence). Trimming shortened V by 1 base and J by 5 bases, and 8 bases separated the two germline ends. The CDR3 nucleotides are TGTGCCACCAGCAGAGTTACAGGGACTGAAGCTTTCTTT. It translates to CATSRVTGTEAFF. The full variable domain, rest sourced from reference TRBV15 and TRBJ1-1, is DAMVIQNPRYQVTQFGKPVTLSCSQTLNHNVMYWYQQKSSQAPKLLFHYYDKDFNNEADTPDNFQSRRPNTSFCFLDIRSPGLGDTAMYLCATSRVTGTEAFFGQGTRLTVV.

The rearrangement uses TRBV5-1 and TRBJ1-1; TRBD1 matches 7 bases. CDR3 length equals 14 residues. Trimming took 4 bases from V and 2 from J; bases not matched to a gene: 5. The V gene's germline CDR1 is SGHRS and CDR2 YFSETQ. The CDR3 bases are TGCGCCAGCAGCGTGACAGGGTTAAACACTGAAGCTTTCTTT. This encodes CASSVTGLNTEAFF.

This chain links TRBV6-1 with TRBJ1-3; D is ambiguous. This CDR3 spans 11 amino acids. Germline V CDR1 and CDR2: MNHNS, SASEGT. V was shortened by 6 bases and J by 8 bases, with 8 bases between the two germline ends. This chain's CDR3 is CASSGGDTIYF. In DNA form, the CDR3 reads TGTGCCAGCAGCGGCGGGGACACCATATATTTT.

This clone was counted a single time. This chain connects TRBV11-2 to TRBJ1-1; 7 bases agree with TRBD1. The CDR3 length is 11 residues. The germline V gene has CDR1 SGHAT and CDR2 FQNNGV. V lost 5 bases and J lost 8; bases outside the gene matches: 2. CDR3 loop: CASSPGGEAFF. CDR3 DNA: TGTGCCAGCAGCCCAGGGGGGGAAGCTTTCTTT.

In DNA, the CDR3 is TGCGCCAGCAGCTTTTCGCAGGGGGCGGGGAACGGGGAGCTGTTTTTT. Protein product: CASSFSQGAGNGELFF. The rearrangement links TRBV5-1 to TRBJ2-2; TRBD1 aligns across 8 bases. Trimming took 2 bases from V and 7 from J; bases not matched to a gene: 10. Germline V gene lookup returns CDR1 SGHRS and CDR2 YFSETQ. The CDR3 sequence is 16 residues long.

The CDR3 region is CASSESLMQGVNEKLFF. In nucleotides, the CDR3 is TGTGCCAGCAGTGAAAGTTTGATGCAGGGTGTGAATGAAAAACTGTTTTTT. The chain couples TRBV2 to TRBJ1-4; a possible D gene is TRBD1 (5 bases). V was clipped by 2 bases and J by 5 bases, with 18 bases between them. CDR3 length equals 17 residues. CDR1 and CDR2 from the germline V gene are SNHLY and FYNNEI.

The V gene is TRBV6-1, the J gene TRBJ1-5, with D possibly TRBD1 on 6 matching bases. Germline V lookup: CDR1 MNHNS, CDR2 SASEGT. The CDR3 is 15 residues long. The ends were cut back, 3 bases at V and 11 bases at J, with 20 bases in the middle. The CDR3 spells CASSEEPPGTHAQHF. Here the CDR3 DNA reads TGTGCCAGCAGTGAGGAACCCCCGGGGACACACGCCCAGCATTTT.